These 3 T cell receptor beta chains share one sample of origin, sequenced in a study of early T cells in non-severe SARS-CoV-2 infection. Each CDR3 protein gets one entry after TCRdb re-called the 5' RACE reads with MiXCR. The sample contains 35,000 to 55,000 distinct CDR3 sequences, about a quarter of which appear only once. The input for sequencing was whole blood, taken at baseline. The receptors were sampled from an adult who was a healthcare worker with PCR-confirmed SARS-CoV-2 infection or an uninfected control (not recorded which).

CDR3 nucleotides: TGCGCCAGCAGCTCAGGACAGGCTAACACTGAAGCTTTCTTT. Amino acid sequence: CASSSGQANTEAFF. V is TRBV5-1 and J is TRBJ1-1; TRBD1 matches 7 bases. V lost 3 bases, J lost 2 bases, and 4 bases stayed unmatched. This CDR3 has 14 residues. From germline, CDR1 is SGHRS and CDR2 YFSETQ. Full variable domain (rest looked up from reference TRBV5-1 and TRBJ1-1): KAGVTQTPRYLIKTRGQQVTLSCSPISGHRSVSWYQQTPGQGLQFLFEYFSETQRNKGNFPGRFSGRQFSNSRSEMNVSTLELGDSALYLCASSSGQANTEAFFGQGTRLTVV.

J is TRBJ1-2 and V is TRBV20-1; 8 bases line up with TRBD1. This CDR3 has 16 amino acids. Germline V lookup: CDR1 DFQATT, CDR2 SNEGSKA (reference sequence). V was pared by 3 bases and J by 0 bases, with 9 bases of the junction left unmatched. The CDR3 DNA sequence: TGCAGTGCTAGCCCCAGGGGGCGGCCTGCTAACTATGGCTACACCTTC. Translated, it gives CSASPRGRPANYGYTF.

The rearrangement links TRBV12-3 or TRBV12-4 to TRBJ2-7, with D unclear. The CDR3 has 13 amino acids. V was shortened by 1 base and J by 2 bases, with 6 bases between the two germline ends. CDR3 DNA: TGTGCCAGCAGTTTAGGCCAGACCTACGAGCAGTACTTC. Residues: CASSLGQTYEQYF.